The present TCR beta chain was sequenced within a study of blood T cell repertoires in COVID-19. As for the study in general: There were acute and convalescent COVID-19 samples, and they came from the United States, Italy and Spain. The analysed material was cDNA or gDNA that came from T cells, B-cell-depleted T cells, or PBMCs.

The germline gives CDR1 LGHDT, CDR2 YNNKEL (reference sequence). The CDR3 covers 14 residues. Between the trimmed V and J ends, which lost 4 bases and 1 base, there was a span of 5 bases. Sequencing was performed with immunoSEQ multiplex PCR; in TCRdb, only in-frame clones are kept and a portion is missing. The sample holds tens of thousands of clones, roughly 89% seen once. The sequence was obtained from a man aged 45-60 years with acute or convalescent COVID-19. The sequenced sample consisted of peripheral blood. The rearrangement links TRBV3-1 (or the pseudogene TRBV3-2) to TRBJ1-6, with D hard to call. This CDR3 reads CASSLRSYNSPLHF. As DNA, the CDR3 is TGTGCCAGCAGCCTTAGATCCTATAATTCACCCCTCCACTTT.